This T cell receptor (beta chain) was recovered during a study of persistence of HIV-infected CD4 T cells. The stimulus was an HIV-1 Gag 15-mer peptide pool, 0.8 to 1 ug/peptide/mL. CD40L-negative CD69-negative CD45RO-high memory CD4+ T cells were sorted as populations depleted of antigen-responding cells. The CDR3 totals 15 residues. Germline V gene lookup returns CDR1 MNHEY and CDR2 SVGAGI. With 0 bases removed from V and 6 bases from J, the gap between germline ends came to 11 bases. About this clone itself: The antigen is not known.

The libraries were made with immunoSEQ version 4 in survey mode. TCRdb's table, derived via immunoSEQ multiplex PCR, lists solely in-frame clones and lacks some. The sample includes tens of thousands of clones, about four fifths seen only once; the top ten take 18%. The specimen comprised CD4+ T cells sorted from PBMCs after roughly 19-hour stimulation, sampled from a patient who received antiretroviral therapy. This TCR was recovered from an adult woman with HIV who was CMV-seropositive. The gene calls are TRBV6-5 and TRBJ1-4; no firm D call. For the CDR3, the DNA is TGTGCCAGCAGTTACTCGGGGAGGGTAGATGAAAAACTGTTTTTT. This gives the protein CASSYSGRVDEKLFF.